Listed here are 9 T cell receptor beta chains from one sample, sequenced in a study of identical twins. MiXCR was run by TCRdb on the 5' RACE reads, yielding one entry per CDR3 protein. The data contain 450,000 to 650,000 distinct CDR3 sequences, around a tenth of them singletons. This sample also belongs to another study, concerning yellow fever vaccine responses in identical twins.

Sequenced sample: PBMCs. The source is a woman aged 18-29 years in good health.

The chain links TRBV21-1 to TRBJ1-2; TRBD1, the D gene given by the table, was not confirmed from the DNA. TRBV21-1 is shown as a pseudogene. The CDR3 runs to 15 residues. The CDR3 DNA reads TGTGCCAGCAGATCATCTGGGACAGGGAGGGATGGCTACACCTTC. It encodes CASRSSGTGRDGYTF.

This clonotype was recorded at least ten times. V is TRBV10-2 and J is TRBJ1-2; a possible D gene is TRBD1 (6 bases). The germline gives CDR1 WSHSY, CDR2 SAAADI. V was trimmed by 0 bases and J by 3 bases, leaving 8 bases between them. CDR3 length equals 14 residues. The CDR3: CASSESWTDYGYTF. In nucleotides, the CDR3 is TGCGCCAGCAGTGAGTCTTGGACAGACTATGGCTACACCTTC.

This clonotype showed up many times. The chain joins TRBV3-1 to TRBJ2-1; 9 bases match TRBD2. CDR1 is LGHDT and CDR2 is YNNKEL in the germline V gene (reference sequence). Germline trimming cut 6 bases from V and 7 bases from J; bases unmatched to any gene: 10. The CDR3 is made up of 15 amino acids. The chain's CDR3 is CASRAQREARNEQFF. The DNA for the CDR3 is TGTGCCAGCAGGGCGCAGCGGGAGGCCAGGAATGAGCAGTTCTTC.

Many counts were recorded for this clonotype. This CDR3 reads CASSDASGDTDTQYF. The CDR3 DNA follows: TGTGCCAGCAGTGACGCTAGCGGGGACACAGATACGCAGTATTTT. The genes are TRBV6-4 and TRBJ2-3, with 9 positions matching TRBD2. J was trimmed by 2 bases and V by 2 bases; bases with no gene match: 2. This CDR3 region has 15 residues. The germline V gene has CDR1 MRHNA and CDR2 SNTAGT.

V and J are TRBV20-1 and TRBJ2-7, with 7 bases that match TRBD2. Germline V lookup: CDR1 DFQATT, CDR2 SNEGSKA (reference sequence). The CDR3 has 14 amino acids. The V and J ends lost 6 bases and 0 bases, in that order; junction bases with no gene match: 8. CDR3 in amino acids: CSAPLAEYSYEQYF. The DNA of the CDR3 is TGCAGTGCCCCTCTAGCGGAATACTCCTACGAGCAGTACTTC.

The chain links TRBV28 to TRBJ1-2; D perhaps matches TRBD1 (5 bases). The CDR3 length is 11 residues. V was clipped by 3 bases and J by 7 bases, with 6 bases between them. Per germline, CDR1 MDHEN and CDR2 SYDVKM. The CDR3 loop reads CASSFGAGYTF. The CDR3 region has the DNA TGTGCCAGCAGTTTCGGGGCTGGCTACACCTTC.

This clonotype was observed many times. The chain has TRBV6-5 and TRBJ1-2; 9 bases line up with TRBD1. The CDR3 totals 17 residues. CDR1 and CDR2 (germline): MNHEY, SVGAGI. Trimming cost V 0 bases and J 2 bases; bases outside gene matches: 7. CDR3 DNA sequence: TGTGCCAGCAGTTACTCGATTCCGGGACAGGGCAACTATGGCTACACCTTC. Translated: CASSYSIPGQGNYGYTF.

This clonotype was recorded many times. The rearrangement links TRBV20-1 to TRBJ1-5; D gene unclear. Per germline, CDR1 DFQATT and CDR2 SNEGSKA (reference sequence). The CDR3 has 12 amino acids. V lost 4 bases and J 4 bases, leaving 8 bases between the germline ends. The CDR3 bases are TGCAGTGCTATAGAATTAAATCAGCCCCAGCATTTT. This codes for CSAIELNQPQHF.

This clonotype was counted a few times. The chain has TRBV11-2 and TRBJ2-7; TRBD2 agrees at 10 bases. Trimming took 5 bases from V and 2 from J; bases not matched to a gene: 15. Germline CDR1 is SGHAT and CDR2 is FQNNGV. The CDR3 is 18 residues long. CDR3 DNA sequence: TGTGCCAGCAGCCCAACCACCCGGGGACTAGCGAGCACCTACGAGCAGTACTTC. Protein: CASSPTTRGLASTYEQYF.